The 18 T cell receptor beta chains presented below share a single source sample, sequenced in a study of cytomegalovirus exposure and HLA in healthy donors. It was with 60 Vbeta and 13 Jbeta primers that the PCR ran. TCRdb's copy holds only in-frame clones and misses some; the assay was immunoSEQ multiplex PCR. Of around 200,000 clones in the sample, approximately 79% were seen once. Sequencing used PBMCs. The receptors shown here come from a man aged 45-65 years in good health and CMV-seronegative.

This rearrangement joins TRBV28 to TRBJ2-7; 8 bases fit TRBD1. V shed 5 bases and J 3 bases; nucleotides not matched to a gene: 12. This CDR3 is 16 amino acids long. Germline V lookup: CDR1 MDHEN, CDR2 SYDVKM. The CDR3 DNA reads TGTGCCAGCAGTCCCATCGGACAGGGTCCGTTCTACGAGCAGTACTTC. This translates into CASSPIGQGPFYEQYF.

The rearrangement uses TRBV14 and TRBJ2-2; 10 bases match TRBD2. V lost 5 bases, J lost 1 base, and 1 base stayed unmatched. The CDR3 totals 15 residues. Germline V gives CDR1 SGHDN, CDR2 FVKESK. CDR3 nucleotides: TGTGCCAGCAGCAGGACTAGCGGGAACACCGGGGAGCTGTTTTTT. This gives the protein CASSRTSGNTGELFF.

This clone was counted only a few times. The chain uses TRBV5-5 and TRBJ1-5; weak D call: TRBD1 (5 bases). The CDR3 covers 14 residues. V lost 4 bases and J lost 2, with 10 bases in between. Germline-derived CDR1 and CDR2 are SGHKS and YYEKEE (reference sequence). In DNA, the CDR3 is TGTGCCAGCAGCCTCGGGGGAGGCAATCAGCCCCAGCATTTT. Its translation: CASSLGGGNQPQHF.

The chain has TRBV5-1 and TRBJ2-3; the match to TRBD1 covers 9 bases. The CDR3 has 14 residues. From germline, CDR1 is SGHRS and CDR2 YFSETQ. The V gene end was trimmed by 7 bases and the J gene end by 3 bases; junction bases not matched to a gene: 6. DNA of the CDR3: TGCGCCAGCGCCCGGGACAGGGTTACAGATACGCAGTATTTT. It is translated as CASARDRVTDTQYF.

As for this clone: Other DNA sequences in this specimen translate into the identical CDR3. CDR3 sequence reads: CAWSRETQYF. The CDR3, as DNA: TGTGCCTGGAGTCGAGAGACCCAGTACTTC. The J gene is TRBJ2-5, the V gene TRBV30, with unresolved D. Germline CDR1 GTSNPN, CDR2 SVGIG (reference sequence). Trimming took 2 bases from V and 4 from J, leaving 2 bases between them. There are 10 residues in the CDR3. The whole variable domain, filled in from reference TRBV30 and TRBJ2-5, reads SQTIHQWPATLVQPVGSPLSLECTVEGTSNPNLYWYRQAAGRGLQLLFYSVGIGQISSEVPQNLSASRPQDRQFILSSKKLLLSDSGFYLCAWSRETQYFGPGTRLLVL.

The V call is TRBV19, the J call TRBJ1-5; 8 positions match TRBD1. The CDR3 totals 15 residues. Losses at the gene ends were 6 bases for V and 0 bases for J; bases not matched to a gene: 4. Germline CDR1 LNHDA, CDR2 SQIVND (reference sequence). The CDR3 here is CASSQGAYSNQPQHF. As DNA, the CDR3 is TGTGCCAGTAGCCAGGGGGCTTATAGCAATCAGCCCCAGCATTTT. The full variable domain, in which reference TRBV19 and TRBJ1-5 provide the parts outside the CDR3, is DGGITQSPKYLFRKEGQNVTLSCEQNLNHDAMYWYRQDPGQGLRLIYYSQIVNDFQKGDIAEGYSVSREKKESFPLTVTSAQKNPTAFYLCASSQGAYSNQPQHFGDGTRLSIL.

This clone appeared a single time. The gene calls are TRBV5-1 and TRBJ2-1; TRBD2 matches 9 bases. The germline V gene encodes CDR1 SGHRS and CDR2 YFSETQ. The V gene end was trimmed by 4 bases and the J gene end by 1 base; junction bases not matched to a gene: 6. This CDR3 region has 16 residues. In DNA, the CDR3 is TGCGCCAGCAGCCCTCTTACTAGCGGGTCCTACAATGAGCAGTTCTTC. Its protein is CASSPLTSGSYNEQFF.

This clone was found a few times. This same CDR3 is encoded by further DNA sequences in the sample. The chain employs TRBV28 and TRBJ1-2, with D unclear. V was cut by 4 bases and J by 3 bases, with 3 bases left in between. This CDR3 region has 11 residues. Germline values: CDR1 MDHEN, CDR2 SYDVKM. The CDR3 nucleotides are TGTGCCAGCAGTTCCGACTATGGCTACACCTTC. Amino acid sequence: CASSSDYGYTF.

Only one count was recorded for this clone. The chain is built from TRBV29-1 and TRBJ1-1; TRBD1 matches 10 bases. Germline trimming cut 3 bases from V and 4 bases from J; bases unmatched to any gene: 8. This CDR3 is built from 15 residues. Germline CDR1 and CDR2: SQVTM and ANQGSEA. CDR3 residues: CSVDDRGLRSTEAFF. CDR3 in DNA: TGCAGCGTTGACGACAGGGGGCTCCGAAGCACTGAAGCTTTCTTT.

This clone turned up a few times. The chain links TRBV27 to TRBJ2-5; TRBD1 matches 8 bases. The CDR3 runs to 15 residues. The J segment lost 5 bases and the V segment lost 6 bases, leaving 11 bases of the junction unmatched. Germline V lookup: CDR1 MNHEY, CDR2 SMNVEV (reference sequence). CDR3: CASSDYRQGIETQYF. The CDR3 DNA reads TGTGCCAGCAGCGACTACCGACAGGGGATTGAGACCCAGTACTTC.

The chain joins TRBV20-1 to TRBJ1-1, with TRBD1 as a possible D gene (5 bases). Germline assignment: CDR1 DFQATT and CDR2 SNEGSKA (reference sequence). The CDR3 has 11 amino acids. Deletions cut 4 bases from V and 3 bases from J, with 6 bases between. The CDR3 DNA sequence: TGCAGTGCTAACAGGTACACTGAAGCTTTCTTT. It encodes CSANRYTEAFF.

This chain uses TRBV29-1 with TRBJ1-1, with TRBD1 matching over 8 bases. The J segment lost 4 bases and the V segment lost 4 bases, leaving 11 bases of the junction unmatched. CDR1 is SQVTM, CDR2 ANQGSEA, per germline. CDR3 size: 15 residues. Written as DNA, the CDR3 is TGCAGCGTTGTAGCCCCGACAGGGGACGGCACTGAAGCTTTCTTT. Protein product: CSVVAPTGDGTEAFF. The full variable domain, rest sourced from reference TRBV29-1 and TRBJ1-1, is SAVISQKPSRDICQRGTSLTIQCQVDSQVTMMFWYRQQPGQSLTLIATANQGSEATYESGFVIDKFPISRPNLTFSTLTVSNMSPEDSSIYLCSVVAPTGDGTEAFFGQGTRLTVV.

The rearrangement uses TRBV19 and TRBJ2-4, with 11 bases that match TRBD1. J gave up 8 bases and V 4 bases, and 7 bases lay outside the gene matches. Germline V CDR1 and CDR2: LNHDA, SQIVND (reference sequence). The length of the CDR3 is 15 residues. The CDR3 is CASSTGTGGFDIQYF. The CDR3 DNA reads TGTGCCAGTAGTACCGGGACAGGGGGTTTTGACATTCAGTACTTC.

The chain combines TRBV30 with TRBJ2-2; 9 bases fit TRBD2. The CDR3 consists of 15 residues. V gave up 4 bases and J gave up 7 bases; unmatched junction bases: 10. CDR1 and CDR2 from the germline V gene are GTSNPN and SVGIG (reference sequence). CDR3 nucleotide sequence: TGTGCCTGGACCTCGGCTAGCGGGATGGTCGGGGAGCTGTTTTTT. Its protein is CAWTSASGMVGELFF.

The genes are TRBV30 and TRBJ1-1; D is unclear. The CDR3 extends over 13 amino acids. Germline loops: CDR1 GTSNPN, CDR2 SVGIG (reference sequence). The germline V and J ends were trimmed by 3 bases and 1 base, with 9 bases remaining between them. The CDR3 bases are TGTGCCTGGAGCGGAGAAGGGAACACTGAAGCTTTCTTT. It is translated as CAWSGEGNTEAFF. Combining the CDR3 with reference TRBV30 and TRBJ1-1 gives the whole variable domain SQTIHQWPATLVQPVGSPLSLECTVEGTSNPNLYWYRQAAGRGLQLLFYSVGIGQISSEVPQNLSASRPQDRQFILSSKKLLLSDSGFYLCAWSGEGNTEAFFGQGTRLTVV.

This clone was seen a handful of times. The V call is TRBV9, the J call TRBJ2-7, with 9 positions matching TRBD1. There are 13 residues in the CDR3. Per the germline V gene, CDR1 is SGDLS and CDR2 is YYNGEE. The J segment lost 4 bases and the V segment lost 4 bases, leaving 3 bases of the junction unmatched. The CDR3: CASSFGQGYEQYF. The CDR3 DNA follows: TGTGCCAGCAGCTTTGGACAGGGGTACGAGCAGTACTTC.

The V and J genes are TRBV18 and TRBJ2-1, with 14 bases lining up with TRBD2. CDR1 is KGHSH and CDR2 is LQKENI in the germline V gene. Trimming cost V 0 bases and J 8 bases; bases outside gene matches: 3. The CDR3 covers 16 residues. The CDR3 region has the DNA TGTGCCAGCTCACCACCTGGGACTAGCGGGAGCGATGAGCAGTTCTTC. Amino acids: CASSPPGTSGSDEQFF.

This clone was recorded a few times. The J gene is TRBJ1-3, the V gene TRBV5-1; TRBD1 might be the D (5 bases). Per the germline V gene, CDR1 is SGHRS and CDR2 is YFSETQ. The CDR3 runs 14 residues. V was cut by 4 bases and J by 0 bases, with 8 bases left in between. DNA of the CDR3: TGCGCCAGCAGCGACGGGGGCTCTGGAAACACCATATATTTT. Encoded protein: CASSDGGSGNTIYF.